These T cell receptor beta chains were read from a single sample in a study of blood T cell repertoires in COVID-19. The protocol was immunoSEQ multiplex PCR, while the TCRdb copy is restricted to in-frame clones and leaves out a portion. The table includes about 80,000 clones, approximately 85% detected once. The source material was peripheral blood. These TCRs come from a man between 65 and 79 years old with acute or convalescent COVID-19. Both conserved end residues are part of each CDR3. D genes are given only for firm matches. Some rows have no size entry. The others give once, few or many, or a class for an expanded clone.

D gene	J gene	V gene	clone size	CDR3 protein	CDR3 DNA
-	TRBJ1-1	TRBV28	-	CASSFLNTEAFF	TGTGCCAGCAGTTTCCTTAACACTGAAGCTTTCTTT
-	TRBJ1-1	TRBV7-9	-	CASSLTRTEAFF	TGTGCCAGCTCGCTAACCCGGACTGAAGCTTTCTTT
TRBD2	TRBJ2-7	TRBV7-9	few	CASTSSGGAREQYF	TGTGCCAGCACCTCTAGCGGGGGGGCGAGGGAGCAGTACTTC
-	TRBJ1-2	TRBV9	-	CASSVGPPPLLYGYTF	TGTGCCAGCAGCGTAGGTCCCCCTCCTCTTTTATATGGCTACACCTTC
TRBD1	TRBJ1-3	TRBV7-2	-	CASSSTSGGGNTIYF	TGTGCCAGCAGCTCGACCTCAGGGGGGGGAAACACCATATATTTT
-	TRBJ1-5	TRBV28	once	CASRRGNNQPQHF	TGTGCCAGCAGAAGGGGGAACAATCAGCCCCAGCATTTT
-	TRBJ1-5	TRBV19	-	CASRHIYGGSYNQPQHF	TGTGCCAGTAGACACATCTACGGAGGATCATATAATCAGCCCCAGCATTTT
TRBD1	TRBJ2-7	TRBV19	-	CASTTGQGYPYEQYF	TGTGCCAGTACCACGGGACAGGGATACCCCTACGAGCAGTACTTC
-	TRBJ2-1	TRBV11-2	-	CASSRPGAVYNEQFF	TGTGCCAGCAGCCGACCGGGAGCTGTCTACAATGAGCAGTTCTTC
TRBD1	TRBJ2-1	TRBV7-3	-	CASSSTGQGYNEQFF	TGTGCCAGCAGCTCGACAGGGCAAGGCTACAATGAGCAGTTCTTC
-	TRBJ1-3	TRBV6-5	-	CASSIYRGTGNTIYF	TGTGCCAGCAGTATTTATCGGGGTACTGGAAACACCATATATTTT
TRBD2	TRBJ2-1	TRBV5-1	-	CASSLGASGHNEQFF	TGCGCCAGCAGCTTGGGGGCTAGCGGCCACAATGAGCAGTTCTTC
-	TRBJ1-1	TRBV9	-	CASSRTESMNTEAFF	TGTGCCAGCAGCAGGACAGAGTCAATGAACACTGAAGCTTTCTTT
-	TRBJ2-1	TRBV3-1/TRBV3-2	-	CASSHPTTRGYNEQFF	TGTGCCAGCAGCCACCCGACAACTCGGGGTTACAATGAGCAGTTCTTC
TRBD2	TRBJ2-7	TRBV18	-	CASSPLAGDNEQYF	TGTGCCAGCTCACCACTAGCGGGAGACAACGAGCAGTACTTC
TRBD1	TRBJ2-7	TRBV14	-	CASSVRQGANEQYF	TGTGCCAGCAGCGTCCGACAGGGGGCTAACGAGCAGTACTTC
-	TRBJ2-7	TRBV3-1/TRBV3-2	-	CASSRLASEQYF	TGTGCCAGCAGCCGGCTAGCGTCCGAGCAGTACTTC
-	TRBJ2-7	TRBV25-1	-	CASSETPYSYEQYF	TGTGCCAGCAGTGAAACCCCCTACTCCTACGAGCAGTACTTC
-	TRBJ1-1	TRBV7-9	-	CASITPGTPNTEAFF	TGTGCCAGCATAACCCCCGGGACACCTAACACTGAAGCTTTCTTT
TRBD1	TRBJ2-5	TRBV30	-	CAWSLGQAETQYF	TGTGCCTGGAGTTTGGGACAGGCGGAGACCCAGTACTTC
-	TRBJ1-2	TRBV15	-	CATSRDLNYGYTF	TGTGCCACCAGCAGAGATCTTAACTATGGCTACACCTTC
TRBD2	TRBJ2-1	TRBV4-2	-	CASSLPRRAGVHEQFF	TGTGCCAGCAGCTTACCTAGAAGAGCGGGAGTACATGAGCAGTTCTTC
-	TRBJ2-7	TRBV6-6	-	CASSYERTYEQYF	TGTGCCAGCAGTTACGAGCGGACCTACGAGCAGTACTTC
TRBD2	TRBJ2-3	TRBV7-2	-	CASSLIGSGGPTDTQYF	TGTGCCAGCAGCTTAATTGGGTCGGGGGGGCCGACAGATACGCAGTATTTT
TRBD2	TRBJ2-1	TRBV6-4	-	CASSLSSGHEQFF	TGTGCCAGCAGCCTCTCTAGCGGTCATGAGCAGTTCTTC
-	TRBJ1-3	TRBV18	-	CASSSDTSGNTIYF	TGTGCCAGCTCATCGGACACTTCTGGAAACACCATATATTTT
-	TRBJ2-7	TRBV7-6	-	CASSLVASASYEQYF	TGTGCCAGCAGCTTAGTCGCTAGCGCTTCCTACGAGCAGTACTTC
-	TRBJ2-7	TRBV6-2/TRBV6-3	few	CASSSVATHHSYEQYF	TGTGCCAGCAGTTCGGTAGCCACTCATCATTCCTACGAGCAGTACTTC